This T cell receptor (beta chain) appears in the sequencing data of a study of CD8+ T cells in alopecia areata (dated 2018 in TCRdb). For the wider study: The treated patients, all with moderate-to-severe alopecia areata, were enrolled in an open-label pilot trial of oral tofacitinib given at 5 to 10 mg twice daily. Patients stayed on tofacitinib for 6 to 18 months and then had 6 months of follow-up off drug so that delayed response and recurrence could be assessed. The SALT score, which quantifies the percentage of affected scalp surface area, was used to measure disease severity in treated patients. The study used high-throughput TCRbeta sequencing to examine T cell clonal expansion in alopecia areata, in both the C3H/HeJ mouse model and human patients. On the human side, TCRbeta sequencing was run on scalp tissue and on sorted CD4+ and CD8+ peripheral blood T cells from healthy controls and from alopecia areata patients with either patchy or totalis/universalis disease. Biopsies were taken from tofacitinib-treated patients at baseline and at 4 and 24 weeks of treatment, and a later scalp biopsy was taken in several of the tofacitinib-treated patients. Scalp clonality was compared among normal scalp (n=4), patchy alopecia areata scalp (n=8), and alopecia totalis/universalis scalp (n=8). RNA came from the PAXgene miRNA kit for fixed scalp, the miRNeasy kit for PBMCs, and the RNeasy kit for mouse skin. Amplification of TCRbeta CDR3 regions was done by immunoSEQ multiplex PCR using 35 Vbeta forward primers and 13 Jbeta reverse primers. What the research found in general, with its limitations: The treated cohort was small, with a single nonresponder, so links between baseline CD8+ expansion and response need larger studies. With tofacitinib, both scalp clonality and the number of expanded CD8+ clones among the top 100 scalp clones went down significantly. Many expanded lesional clones persisted in scalp and blood during tofacitinib treatment, which may partly explain relapse after stopping treatment. TCR sequences shared between patients were less clear than in mice, possibly partly because of HLA diversity in the patient population. Higher clonality and more expanded CD8+ clones were observed in lesional scalp than in normal scalp, particularly in alopecia totalis/universalis, a finding suggestive of antigenic drive. Unlike mouse skin, where gammadelta T cells dominate, normal human skin contains resident alphabeta T cells that get sequenced too, which complicates analysis of the scalp TCR repertoire.

Between the V and J ends, shortened by 8 bases and 0 bases respectively, the junction contains 7 bases. The CDR3 runs 12 amino acids, cysteine and phenylalanine included. Just CDR3 DNA is preserved here, 36 bases in frame from base 1. The CDR1 and CDR2 encoded by the germline V gene (reference sequence) are MNHEY and SMNVEV. Reading the label with the study, this specimen's time point is: 24 weeks on oral tofacitinib. Interpreted using the paper, the treatment or condition label stands for: oral pan-JAK inhibitor, 5-10 mg twice daily. Peripheral blood and lesional scalp punch biopsies were obtained from patients with alopecia areata. PBMCs were isolated by density centrifugation and stained for CD3, CD4 and CD8, after which CD4+ and CD8+ T cells were sorted on a FACSAria. A remark on this clone: The antigen it recognizes is unknown. Base qualities are not provided; no much larger clone lies one nucleotide away.

Library preparation used the immunoSEQ multiplex PCR assay. RNA was extracted from all samples and reverse transcribed into cDNA as template for TCR sequencing. SuperScript III was used to make first-strand cDNA, primed with a 2:1 mix of oligo-dT and random hexamers. Amplification bias was assessed with a synthetic immune receptor repertoire, and residual bias was removed computationally. The paper's data handling went like this. Raw reads were preprocessed to remove errors, and CDR3 was defined by IMGT conventions from the conserved cysteine to phenylalanine. To get clonality, Shannon entropy was normalized by log2 of the number of productive unique TCRs and the result was subtracted from 1. CD4 or CD8 identity of scalp clones was inferred by cross-referencing scalp TCRbeta sequences with sorted blood CD4 and CD8 repertoires. The table was pulled from immuneACCESS by TCRdb, which kept in-frame rearrangements only. Such tables lose some clones; where checked, under half of the loss comes from unresolved V genes, and the rest has no known cause. V and J calls and clone size are given by that table; D and trimming were obtained from the DNA. For this sample there are 90,000 or so clones; about 40% appear just once. The biggest ten clones account for about 17% of the sample.

Sequencing was performed on CD8+ T cells sorted from blood, taken at week 24, from a patient treated with tofacitinib. The receptor chain draws on TRBV27 and TRBJ1-1; the D gene is unclear. The TCR sequence derives from a human donor with alopecia areata. The DNA sequence follows: TGTGCCAGCGGACGGTTGAACACTGAAGCTTTCTTT. The encoded protein is CASGRLNTEAFF.